A single T cell receptor (beta chain) is shown here with its context. Some clones are missing from TCRdb's copy, which holds only in-frame ones; the method was immunoSEQ multiplex PCR. The repertoire holds roughly 150,000 clones, with about 84% as singletons. The study assigned cohorts using participant-reported clinical history. The record originates from a study of blood T cell repertoires in COVID-19. The receptor's source is a woman aged 40 to 49 with acute COVID-19. Sequencing was carried out using PBMCs or T cells enriched from blood (not recorded which).

The CDR3 DNA is TGTGCCAGCAGTTCCCCGGGACTAGCGGCACGCAATGAGCAGTTCTTC. It yields the protein CASSSPGLAARNEQFF. The chain is built from TRBV13 and TRBJ2-1; TRBD2 matches 11 bases. Looked up from germline, CDR1 is PRHDT and CDR2 is FYEKMQ (reference sequence). The CDR3 covers 16 residues. J lost 6 bases, V lost 6 bases, and 10 bases had no gene match.